Below are 27 T cell receptor beta chains sequenced from a single sample in a study of breast tumors, draining lymph nodes, adjacent tissues. Breast cancer patients provided tissue from their axillary draining lymph nodes. TCRdb recomputed calls from the multiplex PCR reads with MiXCR, one row per CDR3 protein. The sample has approximately 200,000 distinct CDR3 sequences; over 25% are singletons. Sequenced material: axillary lymph node tissue. These receptors were taken from a female donor with breast cancer. Some clones in this sample may be carry-over from other donors' samples.

V gene TRBV2 combines with J gene TRBJ1-5, with D maybe TRBD1 (6 bases). Germline lookup yields CDR1 SNHLY and CDR2 FYNNEI. The ends were cut back, 4 bases at V and 6 bases at J, with 10 bases in the middle. This CDR3 region has 13 residues. CDR3 in DNA: TGTGCCAGCAGTGTGGGGGCGGTTCAGCCCCAGCATTTT. Translation: CASSVGAVQPQHF.

A note on this clonotype: The conserved closing phenylalanine or tryptophan is absent in this CDR3, likely reflecting a read error. The chain is built from TRBV14 and TRBJ2-1; the match to TRBD2 covers 7 bases. The CDR3 totals 13 residues. Looked up from germline, CDR1 is SGHDN and CDR2 is FVKESK. The CDR3 spells CGSSRDYLNEQFS. Written as DNA, the CDR3 is TGTGGCAGCAGCAGGGACTACCTTAATGAGCAGTTCTCC.

About this clonotype: At one end the junction does not follow the germline gene, possibly because of a read error. The chain combines TRBV18 with TRBJ2-1, with unresolved D. CDR3 length equals 13 residues. Germline values: CDR1 KGHSH, CDR2 LQKENI. The CDR3 spells CAGSPWVTNEQFF. Here the CDR3 DNA reads TGTGCCGGCTCACCGTGGGTAACAAATGAGCAGTTCTTC.

The CDR3 is CSLGAGRTGELFF. As DNA, the CDR3 is TGCAGCTTAGGCGCAGGGCGCACCGGGGAGCTGTTTTTT. The V and J genes are TRBV29-1 and TRBJ2-2; TRBD1 might be the D (5 bases). The CDR3 covers 13 residues. Per the germline V gene, CDR1 is SQVTM and CDR2 is ANQGSEA. V gave up 8 bases and J gave up 4 bases, with 14 bases separating them.

This clonotype was counted a few times. With a much larger clone just one base away, this may be a read error. The chain couples TRBV6-5 to TRBJ1-4; TRBD1 aligns across 12 bases. Losses at the gene ends were 8 bases for V and 8 bases for J; bases not matched to a gene: 15. The germline V gene has CDR1 MNHEY and CDR2 SVGAGI. CDR3 length: 17 residues. In DNA form, the CDR3 reads TGTGCCAGCCGTCGCGGGACAGGGGGCTGGACGAGAGAAAAACTGTTTTTT. This gives the protein CASRRGTGGWTREKLFF.

This clonotype was detected ten times or more. The chain combines TRBV5-1 with TRBJ2-7, with D perhaps TRBD2 (6 bases). The germline CDR1 and CDR2 sequences are SGHRS and YFSETQ. The CDR3 consists of 13 residues. Trimming removed 5 bases at V and 3 bases at J, with 12 bases between. CDR3 sequence: CASSPYGGYEQYF. CDR3 DNA: TGCGCCAGCAGTCCCTACGGGGGCTACGAGCAGTACTTC.

On this clonotype: A much larger clone is a single base away; this may be a read error. In nucleotides, the CDR3 is TGTGCCACCAGTGATTCCGGGCAGGGGGCAGGTGATGAGCAGTTCTTC. Translation gives CATSDSGQGAGDEQFF. The chain joins TRBV24-1 to TRBJ2-1, with TRBD1 identical over 8 bases. V dropped 2 bases and J dropped 8; count of bases not matched to a gene: 10. From germline, CDR1 is KGHDR and CDR2 SFDVKD. This CDR3 contains 16 residues.

The rearrangement links TRBV5-4 to TRBJ1-4; unclear D gene. Germline-derived CDR1 and CDR2 are SGHNT and YYREEE (reference sequence). V dropped 1 base and J dropped 8 bases, with 6 bases sitting between them. The CDR3 consists of 12 residues. The CDR3 sequence: CASSLYGEKLFF. The DNA of the CDR3 is TGTGCCAGCAGCTTGTACGGGGAAAAACTGTTTTTT.

J is TRBJ1-2 and V is TRBV6-6, with 9 bases fitting TRBD1. Germline CDR1 is MNHNY and CDR2 is SVGAGI (reference sequence). After removal of 8 bases from V and 12 bases from J, the junction contained 16 bases not matched to a gene. The CDR3 runs 14 residues. The CDR3 region is CASEPTGGPSGNTF. As DNA, the CDR3 is TGTGCCAGCGAGCCGACAGGGGGTCCCTCTGGAAACACCTTC.

This clonotype was seen many times. The rearrangement links TRBV2 to TRBJ1-6, with 8 bases that match TRBD1. V shed 7 bases, J shed 5 bases, and the junction held 7 bases outside the gene matches. Per germline, CDR1 SNHLY and CDR2 FYNNEI. The CDR3 totals 15 residues. CDR3 loop: CASTDRTGNNSPLHF. The CDR3 coding sequence is TGTGCCAGCACGGATAGGACAGGGAATAATTCACCCCTCCACTTT.

This clonotype was recorded many times. At one of its ends the junction is not consistent with the germline gene, which may arise from a read error. This chain connects TRBV7-7 to TRBJ2-7; D remains unclear. CDR3 length: 14 residues. Germline CDR1 is SSHAT and CDR2 is FNYEAQ (reference sequence). CDR3 coding DNA: TGTGCTAGCAGTCCAGAGTCGGGCTCCTACGAGCAGTACTTC. Its translation is CASSPESGSYEQYF.

This clonotype came up many times. J is TRBJ2-5 and V is TRBV20-1; 11 bases line up with TRBD2. Germline V gene lookup returns CDR1 DFQATT and CDR2 SNEGSKA (reference sequence). The CDR3 sequence is 15 residues long. V lost 6 bases and J lost 4; bases outside the gene matches: 10. CDR3 nucleotide sequence: TGCAGTGCCTATACTAGCGGGGGTGCGGTAGAGACCCAGTACTTC. Its translation is CSAYTSGGAVETQYF.

This clonotype was counted at least ten times. The chain recombines TRBV7-2 with TRBJ2-5, with D unclear. The CDR3 loop spans 14 amino acids. Germline CDR1 is SGHTA and CDR2 is FQGNSA. V was trimmed by 2 bases and J by 3 bases, leaving 10 bases between them. For the CDR3, the DNA is TGTGCCAGCAGCTTAAGTACAGCCAAAGAGACCCAGTACTTC. Translated: CASSLSTAKETQYF.

This clonotype was detected only a few times. The rearrangement joins TRBV6-2 or TRBV6-3 to TRBJ2-1; 9 positions agree with TRBD1. Unmatched junction bases numbered 5, after V lost 6 bases and J lost 2 bases. This CDR3 region has 15 residues. Per the germline V gene, CDR1 is MNHEY and CDR2 is SVGEGT. DNA of the CDR3: TGTGCCAGCAGCCTAAGGACAGGGGCCTACAATGAGCAGTTCTTC. Translation gives CASSLRTGAYNEQFF.

This clonotype was observed many times. V is TRBV29-1 and J is TRBJ1-3; D may be TRBD1 (5 bases). The CDR3 length is 14 residues. The germline gives CDR1 SQVTM, CDR2 ANQGSEA. The V end lost 4 bases, the J end lost 1 base, and 11 bases lay between the germline ends. CDR3 loop: CSVAPGGSGNTIYF. Here the CDR3 DNA reads TGCAGCGTTGCCCCCGGGGGGTCTGGAAACACCATATATTTT.

There are many counts of this clonotype. The chain carries TRBV15 and TRBJ2-1; maybe TRBD2 (6 bases). The CDR3 spans 16 residues. Germline values: CDR1 LNHNV, CDR2 YYDKDF (reference sequence). V was pared by 2 bases and J by 6 bases, with 17 bases between. DNA for the CDR3: TGTGCCACCAGCAGACTTTCGACTAGAGTTGGCAATGAGCAGTTCTTC. Protein: CATSRLSTRVGNEQFF.

To note about this clonotype: The junction differs from germline at one of its ends, possibly a read error. The genes are TRBV27 and TRBJ2-7; 7 bases line up with TRBD2. This CDR3 spans 13 amino acids. CDR1 is MNHEY and CDR2 is SMNVEV in the germline V gene (reference sequence). The DNA of the CDR3 is TGTGCCAGCAGAGCTAGCGGCTCCCACGAGCAGTACTTC. Translated: CASRASGSHEQYF.

V usage is TRBV5-1 and J usage is TRBJ1-6; 8 bases match TRBD1. This CDR3 has 15 amino acids. J gave up 8 bases and V 2 bases, and 6 bases lay outside the gene matches. Germline V gives CDR1 SGHRS, CDR2 YFSETQ. The CDR3 region is CASSLEGQEYSPLHF. The CDR3 region has the DNA TGCGCCAGCAGCTTAGAGGGACAGGAATATTCACCCCTCCACTTT.

The V call is TRBV7-3, the J call TRBJ1-6; D remains ambiguous. Germline values: CDR1 SGHTA, CDR2 FQGTGA. The V end was cut by 5 bases, the J end by 7 bases, with 18 bases between. This CDR3 contains 16 residues. The CDR3 coding sequence is TGTGCCAGCAGCGACACTAGCGGGAGGTTCAATTCACCCCTCCACTTT. Its protein product is CASSDTSGRFNSPLHF.

This clonotype occurred many times. V gene TRBV20-1 combines with J gene TRBJ2-3; TRBD2 matches at 8 bases. V lost 5 bases and J lost 0; bases outside the gene matches: 7. Germline V gives CDR1 DFQATT, CDR2 SNEGSKA (reference sequence). The CDR3 is 15 amino acids. CDR3 in amino acids: CSADRVAGSTDTQYF. The CDR3 region has the DNA TGCAGTGCTGATAGGGTAGCGGGGAGCACAGATACGCAGTATTTT.

This clonotype was seen at least ten times. The genes are TRBV20-1 and TRBJ2-3, with 8 bases aligning to TRBD2. Per germline, CDR1 DFQATT and CDR2 SNEGSKA (reference sequence). The trim removed 5 bases at V and 4 bases at J, leaving 11 bases unmatched. The CDR3 spans 15 residues. DNA for the CDR3: TGCAGTGCTTTGCCGGGACTAGGGGCCCCAGATACGCAGTATTTT. Translating gives CSALPGLGAPDTQYF.

This clonotype was counted only a few times. This may arise from a read error, as a much more abundant clone is one base away. This chain connects TRBV5-1 to TRBJ2-6, with D possibly called TRBD1 or TRBD2 (5 bases each). The CDR3 is 18 amino acids. Trimming stripped 0 bases from V and 0 bases from J, with 13 bases between. Germline CDR1 is SGHRS and CDR2 is YFSETQ. This chain's CDR3 is CASSLGRGVGSGANVLTF. CDR3 DNA: TGCGCCAGCAGCTTGGGACGGGGCGTAGGCTCTGGGGCCAACGTCCTGACTTTC.

Only one count was recorded for this clonotype. The rearrangement uses TRBV10-3 and TRBJ1-1; D is unclear. CDR1 ENHRY and CDR2 SYGVKD come from the germline V gene. V lost 6 bases and J 5 bases, leaving 10 bases between the germline ends. The CDR3 spans 12 residues. The CDR3 DNA sequence: TGTGCCATCAGCGAAGGAGGGACTGAAGCTTTCTTT. It specifies CAISEGGTEAFF.

Points on this clonotype: One base away lies a much larger clone, so this may be a sequencing read error. The V and J genes are TRBV6-1 and TRBJ1-3; D is ambiguous. The V end was cut by 7 bases, the J end by 0 bases, with 13 bases between. Germline-derived CDR1 and CDR2 are MNHNS and SASEGT. The CDR3 has 15 residues. CDR3 amino acids: CASIVADYSGNTIYF. The CDR3 region has the DNA TGTGCCAGCATTGTTGCCGATTACTCTGGAAACACCATATATTTT.

V is TRBV25-1 and J is TRBJ1-2; 8 bases match TRBD1. The junction had 15 bases not matched to a gene; V was cut back by 4 bases and J by 2 bases. The length of the CDR3 is 18 residues. The germline V gene has CDR1 MGHDK and CDR2 SYGVNS. CDR3 amino acids: CASSGYYRGNPKNYGYTF. CDR3 nucleotide sequence: TGTGCCAGCAGTGGATATTACAGGGGGAATCCAAAAAACTATGGCTACACCTTC.

This clonotype was counted at least ten times. The gene calls are TRBV5-6 and TRBJ1-1; a possible D gene is TRBD1 (6 bases). Germline assignment: CDR1 SGHDT and CDR2 YYEEEE. Between the trimmed V and J ends, which lost 1 base and 5 bases, there was a span of 9 bases. This CDR3 region has 13 residues. CDR3 coding DNA: TGTGCCAGCAGCTTGCGAAGGGGGACTGAAGCTTTCTTT. Translating it yields CASSLRRGTEAFF.

The chain has TRBV5-1 and TRBJ1-4; D uncertain. V shed 5 bases and J shed 4 bases, with 15 bases lying between them. The CDR3 runs 15 residues. The germline CDR1 and CDR2 sequences are SGHRS and YFSETQ. This CDR3 reads CASSSEGAGNEKLFF. The CDR3 DNA reads as TGCGCCAGCAGTTCCGAGGGCGCCGGTAATGAAAAACTGTTTTTT. The full variable domain, with the rest looked up from reference TRBV5-1 and TRBJ1-4, is KAGVTQTPRYLIKTRGQQVTLSCSPISGHRSVSWYQQTPGQGLQFLFEYFSETQRNKGNFPGRFSGRQFSNSRSEMNVSTLELGDSALYLCASSSEGAGNEKLFFGSGTQLSVL.